This TCR beta chain emerged from a study of shared clonotypes between healthy human individuals. Study outcomes and limitations: Only blood was sampled; tissue repertoires likely differ.

About this clone itself: No antigen is known for it.

Method: immunoSEQ multiplex PCR; TCRdb's copy keeps in-frame clones and lacks some. The table lists 400,000 to 600,000 clones, about 85% of them singletons, with 13% in the top ten. Those who donated were healthy HIV-negative adults, with no recent acute infections or vaccinations reported. The CDR3 spans 17 residues. Germline CDR1 reads SGHVS; CDR2 reads FQNEAQ. Trimming left V 1 base short and J 1 base short, with 16 bases between. Material for sequencing was PBMCs. The rearrangement joins TRBV7-8 to TRBJ1-2, with D perhaps TRBD1 (6 bases). The receptor was isolated from a woman between 40 and 50 years old in good health. Some clones in this sample may be carry-over from other donors' samples. CDR3 residues: CASSLVGRGLGNYGYTF. Written as DNA, the CDR3 is TGTGCCAGCAGCTTAGTGGGCAGGGGATTGGGTAACTATGGCTACACCTTC.